This TCR beta chain was identified in a study of blood T cell repertoires in COVID-19. Study overall: PBMCs, B-cell-depleted T cells, or T cells were the source of the cDNA or gDNA that made up the material.

Germline CDR1 reads SGHTS; CDR2 reads YDEGEE. The CDR3 spans 15 residues. Trimming took off 4 bases at V and 0 bases at J, with 10 bases between the two ends. Assay used: immunoSEQ multiplex PCR; TCRdb lists only in-frame clones, some missing. The sample yields 65,000 to 80,000 clones, 85% to 90% seen once. The sample consisted of peripheral blood. This receptor was obtained from a man in his fifties with active COVID-19. The chain joins TRBV5-8 to TRBJ2-2; D might be TRBD2 (5 bases). CDR3 loop: CASSVGITNTGELFF. Written as DNA, the CDR3 is TGTGCCAGCAGCGTCGGGATAACGAACACCGGGGAGCTGTTTTTT.